This TCR beta chain was profiled in a study of CD8+ T cells in alopecia areata. The germline V gene has CDR1 SGHRS and CDR2 YFSETQ. With V trimmed by 4 bases and J by 7 bases, 12 bases remained unmatched. This CDR3 has 16 amino acids. Extraction and reverse transcription of RNA yielded cDNA as the sequencing template. The table came from immunoSEQ multiplex PCR; TCRdb's copy has only in-frame clones and leaves some out. The table has approximately 210,000 clones, roughly 60% seen once. As for treatment: oral pan-JAK inhibitor, 5-10 mg twice daily. The gene calls are TRBV5-1 and TRBJ1-5; 9 bases map to TRBD1. The clonotype was recovered from a human donor with alopecia areata. The sample here was CD4+ T cells sorted from blood, taken at week 24, from a patient treated with tofacitinib. CDR3 sequence (DNA): TGCGCCAGCAGCCCTTCCGGGACAGGGCAGGGCCAGCCCCAGCATTTT. It translates to CASSPSGTGQGQPQHF.